Following are 22 T cell receptor beta chains from one sample sequenced in a study of blood T cell repertoires in COVID-19. Generated by immunoSEQ multiplex PCR, the TCRdb table keeps only in-frame clones and is missing some. The table lists approximately 270,000 clones, 85% to 90% of them singletons. Sequenced material: PBMCs or T cells enriched from blood (not recorded which). These TCRs come from a woman aged 60 to 75 who had recovered from COVID-19.

The rearrangement links TRBV20-1 to TRBJ2-5, with a tentative D call TRBD1 (5 bases). The germline gives CDR1 DFQATT, CDR2 SNEGSKA (reference sequence). This CDR3 comprises 11 residues. Trimming took off 6 bases at V and 5 bases at J, with 10 bases between the two ends. CDR3 region: CSAQGAETQYF. The CDR3 region has the DNA TGCAGTGCACAAGGGGCGGAGACCCAGTACTTC.

CDR3 sequence reads: CASSLGTGVTEAFF. In DNA, the CDR3 is TGTGCCAGCAGCTTAGGGACAGGGGTAACTGAAGCTTTCTTT. The rearrangement links TRBV7-3 to TRBJ1-1; TRBD1 agrees at 10 bases. The CDR3 sequence is 14 residues long. After removal of 2 bases from V and 5 bases from J, the junction contained 2 bases not matched to a gene. The germline gives CDR1 SGHTA, CDR2 FQGTGA.

The chain links TRBV5-1 to TRBJ1-6, with D maybe TRBD1 (5 bases). The length of the CDR3 is 16 residues. With 3 bases removed from V and 10 bases from J, the gap between germline ends came to 20 bases. Germline values: CDR1 SGHRS, CDR2 YFSETQ. CDR3 DNA: TGCGCCAGCAGCTCTACGTCGGCAGGGCAGCGATCACCCCTCCACTTT. This encodes CASSSTSAGQRSPLHF.

V usage is TRBV6-1 and J usage is TRBJ1-5; D unclear. This CDR3 region has 16 residues. Germline V gene lookup returns CDR1 MNHNS and CDR2 SASEGT. V dropped 4 bases and J dropped 3 bases, with 16 bases sitting between them. The DNA of the CDR3 is TGTGCCAGCAGTGGCCGGTTTTCGTATTTCAATCAGCCCCAGCATTTT. It codes for CASSGRFSYFNQPQHF.

This chain joins TRBV6-5 and TRBJ2-7; no firm D call. Germline CDR1 and CDR2: MNHEY and SVGAGI. The V gene lost 6 bases and the J gene lost 11 bases, with 14 bases spanning the gap. CDR3 length: 11 amino acids. The DNA for the CDR3 is TGTGCCAGCAGGAGAGAGGTAATAAAGTACTTC. Amino acid sequence: CASRREVIKYF.

This rearrangement joins TRBV7-3 to TRBJ2-7, with TRBD2 identical over 9 bases. V lost 4 bases, J lost 7 bases, and 11 bases stayed unmatched. CDR1 and CDR2 from the germline V gene are SGHTA and FQGTGA. This CDR3 is 15 amino acids long. The CDR3 loop is CASSSNSGSSVEQYF. The DNA for the CDR3 is TGTGCCAGCAGCTCAAATAGCGGGAGTTCGGTTGAGCAGTACTTC.

The genes are TRBV9 and TRBJ2-5; D is perhaps TRBD2 (5 bases). Germline CDR1 SGDLS, CDR2 YYNGEE. The CDR3 has 16 residues. Trimming cost V 0 bases and J 2 bases, with 14 bases left between them. In DNA form, the CDR3 reads TGTGCCAGCAGCGTAGCGGCGGGCCGGGTGCAAGAGACCCAGTACTTC. Its protein is CASSVAAGRVQETQYF.

The chain links TRBV5-1 to TRBJ1-6; 7 bases line up with TRBD1. Germline CDR1 SGHRS, CDR2 YFSETQ. Germline trimming cut 0 bases from V and 7 bases from J; bases unmatched to any gene: 4. The CDR3 has 15 residues. The CDR3 is CASSLDSRGNSPLHF. In DNA, the CDR3 is TGCGCCAGCAGCTTGGATTCCAGGGGGAATTCACCCCTCCACTTT.

This chain joins TRBV3-1 (or the pseudogene TRBV3-2) and TRBJ1-2; 7 bases are a match to TRBD1. The CDR3 spans 14 residues. Trimming removed 5 bases from V and 8 bases from J; junction bases left unmatched: 11. CDR1 LGHDT and CDR2 YNNKEL come from the germline V gene (reference sequence). The CDR3 region is CASSGGTALGGYTF. The CDR3 region has the DNA TGTGCCAGCAGCGGCGGGACAGCCCTAGGCGGCTACACCTTC.

This chain uses TRBV28 with TRBJ1-1; weak D call: TRBD1 (6 bases). Trimming removed 7 bases at V and 7 bases at J, with 31 bases between. The CDR3 sequence is 18 residues long. Germline CDR1 is MDHEN and CDR2 is SYDVKM. CDR3 nucleotide sequence: TGTGCCAGCACCCTGTTCTGGGGGGGGCGCGAAAGGGACTATGAAGCTTTCTTT. Protein sequence: CASTLFWGGRERDYEAFF.

The chain recombines TRBV5-6 with TRBJ1-2; D not resolved. Per the germline V gene, CDR1 is SGHDT and CDR2 is YYEEEE. This CDR3 is 12 amino acids long. Trimming shortened V by 0 bases and J by 7 bases, and 7 bases separated the two germline ends. CDR3 nucleotide sequence: TGTGCCAGCAGCTTGGGTGACTTTGGCTACACCTTC. Amino acid sequence: CASSLGDFGYTF.

The chain combines TRBV30 with TRBJ2-5; tentative D call: TRBD1 (6 bases). The V gene lost 7 bases and the J gene lost 2 bases, with 11 bases spanning the gap. The CDR3 extends over 12 amino acids. Germline CDR1 and CDR2: GTSNPN and SVGIG (reference sequence). CDR3 nucleotide sequence: TGTGCCTTCTCGACAGGACAAGAGACCCAGTACTTC. This sequence encodes CAFSTGQETQYF.

The chain couples TRBV7-2 to TRBJ2-1, with D maybe TRBD2 (7 bases). Germline-derived CDR1 and CDR2 are SGHTA and FQGNSA. This CDR3 spans 16 amino acids. Trimming stripped 2 bases from V and 6 bases from J, with 17 bases between. This chain's CDR3 is CASSLRGAIIGNEQFF. For the CDR3, the DNA is TGTGCCAGCAGCTTACGGGGGGCTATAATAGGCAATGAGCAGTTCTTC.

The chain carries TRBV9 and TRBJ2-2; the match to TRBD2 covers 11 bases. Germline CDR1 is SGDLS and CDR2 is YYNGEE. V lost 4 bases, J lost 0 bases, and 14 bases stayed unmatched. CDR3 length equals 20 residues. CDR3 coding DNA: TGTGCCAGCAGCATTGAACCCCTTAGTAGCGGGAGGGCGAACACCGGGGAGCTGTTTTTT. The encoded protein is CASSIEPLSSGRANTGELFF.

This clone was seen only a few times. The rearrangement links TRBV6-5 to TRBJ1-2, with D uncertain. Germline V gene lookup returns CDR1 MNHEY and CDR2 SVGAGI. V shed 0 bases and J shed 3 bases, with 11 bases lying between them. CDR3 length: 15 residues. The CDR3 region is CASSYSGSKDYGYTF. The CDR3 nucleotides read TGTGCCAGCAGTTACTCCGGGTCCAAGGACTATGGCTACACCTTC.

The chain carries TRBV7-7 and TRBJ2-5; TRBD2 agrees at 7 bases. The CDR3 is made up of 14 amino acids. CDR1 and CDR2 (germline): SSHAT, FNYEAQ (reference sequence). The CDR3 DNA reads TGTGCTAGCGGTAGCGGGCGACTCCAAGAGACCCAGTACTTC. Translated, it gives CASGSGRLQETQYF.

The J gene is TRBJ1-2, the V gene TRBV3-1 (or the pseudogene TRBV3-2); D is undetermined. V lost 1 base to trimming and J lost 3 bases, with 6 bases between them. Germline V CDR1 and CDR2: LGHDT, YNNKEL (reference sequence). The CDR3 length is 13 residues. Written as DNA, the CDR3 is TGTGCCAGCAGCCAAGCGTCAGACTATGGCTACACCTTC. Protein: CASSQASDYGYTF.

This sequence joins TRBV6-5 and TRBJ1-2; D is perhaps TRBD1 (5 bases). Trimming pared 4 bases from V and 5 bases from J, leaving 8 bases between. The CDR3 is 12 amino acids. Germline V gene data show CDR1 as MNHEY and CDR2 as SVGAGI. CDR3 protein: CASSSRVYGYTF. CDR3 nucleotide sequence: TGTGCCAGCAGTTCCAGGGTTTATGGCTACACCTTC.

V usage is TRBV4-1 and J usage is TRBJ2-2; TRBD2 matches at 8 bases. CDR3 length: 17 amino acids. The ends lost 5 bases at V and 6 bases at J; junction bases unmatched: 14. Germline lookup yields CDR1 MGHRA and CDR2 YSYEKL. CDR3 loop: CASSSATISGDAGELFF. The CDR3 region has the DNA TGCGCCAGCAGCAGCGCCACCATTAGCGGGGACGCCGGGGAGCTGTTTTTT.

The chain carries TRBV29-1 and TRBJ2-1; TRBD2 aligns across 11 bases. This CDR3 is 13 amino acids long. V gave up 5 bases and J gave up 7 bases; unmatched junction bases: 4. The germline V gene has CDR1 SQVTM and CDR2 ANQGSEA. The CDR3 region is CSVPGLAVNEQFF. The CDR3 nucleotides read TGCAGCGTTCCGGGACTAGCGGTAAATGAGCAGTTCTTC.

J is TRBJ1-2 and V is TRBV28; D not resolved. Germline CDR1 reads MDHEN; CDR2 reads SYDVKM. The CDR3 covers 13 residues. The V gene lost 3 bases and the J gene lost 2 bases, with 7 bases spanning the gap. CDR3 protein: CASSFEGNYGYTF. As DNA, the CDR3 is TGTGCCAGCAGTTTCGAGGGAAACTATGGCTACACCTTC.

This clone was seen a single time. V gene TRBV9 combines with J gene TRBJ1-1; D is unclear. There are 15 residues in the CDR3. From germline, CDR1 is SGDLS and CDR2 YYNGEE. Trimming removed 3 bases from V and 1 base from J, with 13 bases in between. Here the CDR3 reads CASSASPRGNTEAFF. The CDR3 bases are TGTGCCAGCAGCGCCTCCCCCAGAGGGAACACTGAAGCTTTCTTT.